The 22 T cell receptor beta chains in this list originate from one sample, sequenced in a study of blood T cell repertoires in COVID-19. Generated by immunoSEQ multiplex PCR, the TCRdb table keeps only in-frame clones and is missing some. The table records under 200,000 clones, approximately 91% of them present only once. Sample: peripheral blood. These receptors were obtained from a man aged 18-30 years with COVID-19, enrolled during active disease.

V usage is TRBV19 and J usage is TRBJ1-5; D not resolved. V lost 9 bases and J 5 bases, leaving 11 bases between the germline ends. The germline V gene encodes CDR1 LNHDA and CDR2 SQIVND (reference sequence). The CDR3 covers 12 residues. The CDR3 DNA follows: TGTGCCAGCCGATGGCTGGATCAGCCCCAGCATTTT. Its translation: CASRWLDQPQHF.

The rearrangement links TRBV6-2 or TRBV6-3 to TRBJ1-2; weak D call: TRBD1 (5 bases). The CDR3 contains 13 residues. The V end lost 5 bases, the J end lost 2 bases, and 9 bases lay between the germline ends. The germline CDR1 and CDR2 sequences are MNHEY and SVGEGT. The DNA for the CDR3 is TGTGCCAGCAGTCAAGACAGAAACTATGGCTACACCTTC. Translating gives CASSQDRNYGYTF.

V and J are TRBV6-6 and TRBJ2-5; TRBD2 might be the D (6 bases). The CDR3 loop spans 13 amino acids. Germline values: CDR1 MNHNY, CDR2 SVGAGI (reference sequence). Deletions cut 2 bases from V and 3 bases from J, with 7 bases between. Here the CDR3 reads CASSYGGEETQYF. CDR3 DNA sequence: TGTGCCAGCAGTTACGGAGGGGAAGAGACCCAGTACTTC.

The rearrangement uses TRBV10-3 and TRBJ2-3; the match to TRBD2 covers 7 bases. This CDR3 has 14 residues. Germline assignment: CDR1 ENHRY and CDR2 SYGVKD. V dropped 4 bases and J dropped 2; count of bases not matched to a gene: 3. The CDR3 loop reads CAISGAGNTDTQYF. The CDR3 DNA reads as TGTGCCATCAGTGGAGCGGGGAACACAGATACGCAGTATTTT.

V is TRBV6-6 and J is TRBJ1-1; D not resolved. Germline V CDR1 and CDR2: MNHNY, SVGAGI (reference sequence). V was pared by 6 bases and J by 4 bases, with 12 bases between. CDR3 length: 13 residues. In DNA, the CDR3 is TGTGCCAGCAGCATCGGGAGGGTCACTGAAGCTTTCTTT. Residues: CASSIGRVTEAFF.

The chain is built from TRBV9 and TRBJ2-6, with TRBD1 matching over 7 bases. The CDR3 spans 14 residues. V lost 4 bases and J lost 8; bases outside the gene matches: 6. Germline CDR1 is SGDLS and CDR2 is YYNGEE. The chain's CDR3 is CASSPVTGTNVLTF. The CDR3 bases are TGTGCCAGCAGCCCGGTGACAGGGACCAACGTCCTGACTTTC.

This chain links TRBV27 with TRBJ1-2; D is unclear. Trimming took 5 bases from V and 8 from J, leaving 15 bases between them. The germline V gene has CDR1 MNHEY and CDR2 SMNVEV (reference sequence). The CDR3 has 13 amino acids. CDR3 DNA: TGTGCCAGCAGTGCCCTGGGCCGTGGGGGCTACACCTTC. This translates into CASSALGRGGYTF.

The J gene is TRBJ1-5, the V gene TRBV19, with a tentative D call TRBD1 (6 bases). The germline V and J ends were trimmed by 3 bases and 3 bases, with 9 bases remaining between them. The germline V gene encodes CDR1 LNHDA and CDR2 SQIVND (reference sequence). This CDR3 region has 14 residues. This chain's CDR3 is CASSITGTNQPQHF. The CDR3 coding sequence is TGTGCCAGTAGTATCACAGGGACCAATCAGCCCCAGCATTTT.

This chain connects TRBV7-2 to TRBJ2-1; 8 positions match TRBD2. The CDR3 contains 16 residues. Germline CDR1 is SGHTA and CDR2 is FQGNSA. The trim removed 1 base at V and 6 bases at J, leaving 8 bases unmatched. CDR3 sequence reads: CASSLVRQAGANEQFF. The CDR3, as DNA: TGTGCCAGCAGCTTAGTTCGGCAAGCGGGAGCCAATGAGCAGTTCTTC.

The chain has TRBV24-1 and TRBJ2-2; tentatively, D is TRBD1 (6 bases). The V end lost 3 bases, the J end lost 4 bases, and 11 bases lay between the germline ends. The CDR3 length is 15 residues. The germline V gene encodes CDR1 KGHDR and CDR2 SFDVKD. In DNA form, the CDR3 reads TGTGCCACCAGTGATCCGGGGACACTCACCGGGGAGCTGTTTTTT. Its translation is CATSDPGTLTGELFF.

The gene calls are TRBV4-3 and TRBJ2-2; D is ambiguous. This CDR3 contains 16 residues. Per the germline V gene, CDR1 is LGHNA and CDR2 is YSLEER. The V end lost 4 bases, the J end lost 0 bases, and 12 bases lay between the germline ends. This chain's CDR3 is CASSPYDIANTGELFF. The CDR3 nucleotides read TGCGCCAGCAGCCCCTATGACATTGCGAACACCGGGGAGCTGTTTTTT.

This sequence joins TRBV4-1 and TRBJ1-3, with D hard to call. The germline V gene has CDR1 MGHRA and CDR2 YSYEKL. This CDR3 has 18 amino acids. V lost 1 base to trimming and J lost 0 bases, with 16 bases between them. CDR3 nucleotide sequence: TGCGCCAGCAGCCAAGCCTTACCCGGGAGCGCCTCTGGAAACACCATATATTTT. It translates to CASSQALPGSASGNTIYF.

V gene TRBV9 combines with J gene TRBJ1-3, with TRBD1 matching 7 bases. Germline V gene lookup returns CDR1 SGDLS and CDR2 YYNGEE. J lost 4 bases, V lost 0 bases, and 4 bases had no gene match. The CDR3 has 15 amino acids. Written as DNA, the CDR3 is TGTGCCAGCAGCGTAGAGGGGACAGCCGGAAACACCATATATTTT. Protein: CASSVEGTAGNTIYF.

The V gene is TRBV28, the J gene TRBJ2-3, with no clear D. Germline CDR1 is MDHEN and CDR2 is SYDVKM. The CDR3 length is 12 residues. Trimming cost V 6 bases and J 5 bases, with 9 bases left between them. This CDR3 is CASSVPRDTQYF. In nucleotides, the CDR3 is TGTGCCAGCAGCGTCCCCCGAGATACGCAGTATTTT. Filled out from reference TRBV28 and TRBJ2-3, the complete variable domain reads DVKVTQSSRYLVKRTGEKVFLECVQDMDHENMFWYRQDPGLGLRLIYFSYDVKMKEKGDIPEGYSVSREKKERFSLILESASTNQTSMYLCASSVPRDTQYFGPGTRLTVL.

This chain connects TRBV5-6 to TRBJ2-2; no clear D. Deletions cut 0 bases from V and 5 bases from J, with 5 bases between. The CDR3 runs 13 residues. Germline assignment: CDR1 SGHDT and CDR2 YYEEEE. The CDR3 DNA reads TGTGCCAGCAGCTTGGGCGTAACCGGGGAGCTGTTTTTT. It is translated as CASSLGVTGELFF.

The chain joins TRBV4-2 to TRBJ2-7; no clear D gene. The V gene's germline CDR1 is LGHNA and CDR2 YNFKEQ. The CDR3 consists of 13 residues. The V end was cut by 0 bases, the J end by 3 bases, with 6 bases between. The CDR3: CASSQEVSYEQYF. Here the CDR3 DNA reads TGTGCCAGCAGCCAAGAAGTCAGCTACGAGCAGTACTTC.

The chain recombines TRBV24-1 with TRBJ2-3, with TRBD2 matching over 8 bases. Germline-derived CDR1 and CDR2 are KGHDR and SFDVKD. V gave up 2 bases and J gave up 4 bases; unmatched junction bases: 22. The CDR3 is 21 amino acids. CDR3 in DNA: TGTGCCACCAGTGATTGGGGGTTAGCACAGCCCGGGACTAGTGGCTCAGATACGCAGTATTTT. Its translation is CATSDWGLAQPGTSGSDTQYF.

CDR3 nucleotide sequence: TGTGCCAGTGCCGGGGGGCGGGAGGAAGTGAATGAGCAGTTCTTC. Encoded protein: CASAGGREEVNEQFF. The J gene is TRBJ2-1, the V gene TRBV19, with 8 bases identical to TRBD2. This CDR3 contains 15 residues. V dropped 8 bases and J dropped 7; count of bases not matched to a gene: 13. The germline CDR1 and CDR2 sequences are LNHDA and SQIVND (reference sequence).

The chain carries TRBV18 and TRBJ2-1, with TRBD2 identical over 7 bases. The J segment lost 4 bases and the V segment lost 3 bases, leaving 6 bases of the junction unmatched. This CDR3 comprises 15 residues. Germline-derived CDR1 and CDR2 are KGHSH and LQKENI. Here the CDR3 DNA reads TGTGCCAGCTCACCTGTCCGCGGGAGATACAATGAGCAGTTCTTC. Translated, it gives CASSPVRGRYNEQFF.

V usage is TRBV9 and J usage is TRBJ2-1; perhaps TRBD1 as D (6 bases). Per the germline V gene, CDR1 is SGDLS and CDR2 is YYNGEE. The CDR3 runs 14 residues. V lost 5 bases and J 6 bases, leaving 15 bases between the germline ends. For the CDR3, the DNA is TGTGCCAGCAGTCCCCCTGGGGGCGGCAATGAGCAGTTCTTC. Residues: CASSPPGGGNEQFF.

The V and J genes are TRBV19 and TRBJ1-3; D possibly corresponds to TRBD1 (6 bases). Between the trimmed V and J ends, which lost 2 bases and 4 bases, there was a span of 12 bases. The CDR3 runs 15 residues. The germline gives CDR1 LNHDA, CDR2 SQIVND (reference sequence). CDR3 sequence: CASSISWTDGNTIYF. The CDR3 nucleotides are TGTGCCAGTAGTATATCGTGGACAGACGGAAACACCATATATTTT.

This chain connects TRBV18 to TRBJ2-1, with 10 bases that match TRBD1. The J segment lost 5 bases and the V segment lost 6 bases, leaving 10 bases of the junction unmatched. CDR1 is KGHSH and CDR2 is LQKENI in the germline V gene. This CDR3 spans 16 amino acids. This chain's CDR3 is CASSPRIGQGDNEQFF. CDR3 sequence (DNA): TGTGCCAGCTCCCCCCGCATTGGACAGGGGGACAATGAGCAGTTCTTC.